Reported below is one TCR beta chain. Its antigen remains unknown. The CDR3 extends over 13 amino acids. Per germline, CDR1 ENHRY and CDR2 SYGVKD. The ends were cut back, 6 bases at V and 0 bases at J, with 8 bases in the middle. This specimen belongs to a study of cytomegalovirus exposure and HLA in healthy donors. Findings and limits, study-wide: 164 TCR beta chains were listed as cytomegalovirus-associated.

PCR used 60 Vbeta primers and 13 Jbeta primers. Measured with immunoSEQ multiplex PCR; TCRdb has only the in-frame clones, and not every one. The sample contains some 170,000 clones, 75% of which appear only once. This sequence originates from a woman aged 45-65 years in good health and CMV-seropositive. The V gene is TRBV10-3, the J gene TRBJ1-1; TRBD1 is a possible D gene (6 bases). Sequenced input: PBMCs. The CDR3 DNA reads as TGTGCCATCAGACAGGGCCTGAACACTGAAGCTTTCTTT. It is translated as CAIRQGLNTEAFF.